A single sample is the source of the 24 T cell receptor beta chains below, sequenced in a study of immune heterogeneity within non-small cell lung tumors. Genomic DNA from bulk tumor acted as the template, and roughly 0.55 ug was loaded per sample. During surgery, several far-apart biopsies were obtained from every primary tumor. Curative surgery was undertaken by patients, who had untreated, newly diagnosed non-small cell lung cancer. A first 10-cycle multiplex round used 32 V-gene and 13 J-gene primers on TCR beta CDR3. In TCRdb, the multiplex PCR reads were re-called with MiXCR into one record per CDR3 protein. The data show more than 9,000 distinct CDR3 sequences, with just under 30% seen just once and about 8% held by the top ten. The source material was lung tumor tissue. The source is a woman aged 55-75 years with non-small cell lung cancer.

In the case of this clonotype: At one end, the junction sequence differs from germline, possibly due to a read error. The gene calls are TRBV20-1 and TRBJ2-5; D might be TRBD2 (6 bases). The V gene's germline CDR1 is DFQATT and CDR2 SNEGSKA (reference sequence). This CDR3 comprises 15 residues. CDR3 sequence (DNA): TGCAGTGCTAGAGATAATACAGATCTACGGGAGAGCCAGTACTTC. Amino acid sequence: CSARDNTDLRESQYF.

This clonotype was recorded many times. The V call is TRBV2, the J call TRBJ1-4; TRBD1 is a possible D gene (6 bases). The ends were cut back, 1 base at V and 8 bases at J, with 11 bases in the middle. In germline, CDR1 is SNHLY, CDR2 FYNNEI. CDR3 length: 14 amino acids. The CDR3, as DNA: TGTGCCAGCAGTGAAGAACAGGGAGGGGAAAAACTGTTTTTT. Translated, it gives CASSEEQGGEKLFF.

This clonotype has only a few counts. The V gene is TRBV5-6, the J gene TRBJ2-5; 12 nucleotides line up with TRBD2. Trimming removed 1 base from V and 3 bases from J; junction bases left unmatched: 7. This CDR3 has 17 residues. Germline CDR1 is SGHDT and CDR2 is YYEEEE. In DNA form, the CDR3 reads TGTGCCAGCAGCTTGTGGCCCCTAGCGGGAGGGAAAGAGACCCAGTACTTC. It is translated as CASSLWPLAGGKETQYF.

Regarding this clonotype: Because it lacks the conserved phenylalanine or tryptophan at the end, this CDR3 is likely a read error. This chain connects TRBV28 to TRBJ2-4; no firm D call. In germline, CDR1 is MDHEN, CDR2 SYDVKM. This CDR3 has 14 residues. Trimming took 3 bases from V and 0 from J, leaving 6 bases between them. CDR3 sequence (DNA): TGTGCCAGCAGTTTGCTTGTAGCCAAAAACATTCAGTACCTC. Translation gives CASSLLVAKNIQYL.

On this clonotype: A much larger clone sits a single nucleotide away, making a read error possible. The rearrangement links TRBV28 to TRBJ1-3, with 8 bases matching TRBD1. Germline V gives CDR1 MDHEN, CDR2 SYDVKM. There are 15 residues in the CDR3. Here the CDR3 DNA reads TGTGTCAGCTCCACGCTGGACAGGGCTGGAAACACCATATATTTT. It codes for CVSSTLDRAGNTIYF.

This clonotype was counted a few times. This chain links TRBV24-1 with TRBJ2-1; 8 bases map to TRBD2. The germline CDR1 and CDR2 sequences are KGHDR and SFDVKD. The CDR3 is made up of 15 amino acids. V shed 4 bases, J shed 8 bases, and the junction held 9 bases outside the gene matches. The CDR3 coding sequence is TGTGCCACCAGTGACCCCGGGACTAGTTTGGATGAGCAGTTCTTC. This codes for CATSDPGTSLDEQFF.

This clonotype appeared a few times. V is TRBV18 and J is TRBJ2-7, with D uncertain. Germline values: CDR1 KGHSH, CDR2 LQKENI. The CDR3 is 12 amino acids. The V end was cut by 2 bases, the J end by 6 bases, with 8 bases between. The CDR3 loop reads CASSPMGIEQYF. CDR3 DNA sequence: TGTGCCAGCTCACCAATGGGGATCGAGCAGTACTTC.

This clonotype showed up many times. The genes are TRBV5-1 and TRBJ2-5; D gene ambiguous. The germline V gene encodes CDR1 SGHRS and CDR2 YFSETQ. Trimming shortened V by 4 bases and J by 2 bases, and 6 bases separated the two germline ends. CDR3 size: 12 residues. The CDR3, as DNA: TGCGCCAGCAGCGACCCTCAAGAGACCCAGTACTTC. Amino acid sequence: CASSDPQETQYF. The full variable domain, with the rest looked up from reference TRBV5-1 and TRBJ2-5, is KAGVTQTPRYLIKTRGQQVTLSCSPISGHRSVSWYQQTPGQGLQFLFEYFSETQRNKGNFPGRFSGRQFSNSRSEMNVSTLELGDSALYLCASSDPQETQYFGPGTRLLVL.

This clonotype was counted once. The rearrangement uses TRBV6-2 or TRBV6-3 and TRBJ2-2, with D perhaps matching TRBD2 (5 bases). This CDR3 is built from 12 residues. Per the germline V gene, CDR1 is MNHEY and CDR2 is SVGEGT. Trimming stripped 7 bases from V and 6 bases from J, with 9 bases between. As DNA, the CDR3 is TGTGCCAGCACTCTAGCTCCCGGGGAGCTGTTTTTT. Amino acid sequence: CASTLAPGELFF.

On this clonotype itself: One base away lies a much larger clone, so this may be a sequencing read error. This chain uses TRBV6-9 with TRBJ2-1; D gene ambiguous. CDR1 and CDR2 (germline): MNHGY, SVAAGI. The CDR3 totals 13 residues. The CDR3 sequence is CASTLLVYNEQFF. The DNA of the CDR3 is TGCGCCAGCACCTTGCTAGTCTACAATGAGCAGTTCTTC.

This clonotype is labeled medium-sized. This chain connects TRBV6-1 to TRBJ2-7; 9 positions match TRBD2. CDR3 length: 15 residues. The germline V gene encodes CDR1 MNHNS and CDR2 SASEGT. Germline trimming cut 1 base from V and 4 bases from J; bases unmatched to any gene: 5. CDR3 in DNA: TGTGCCAGCAGTGAAGAGGCGGGAGGGTTTTACGAGCAGTACTTC. Amino acid sequence: CASSEEAGGFYEQYF.

Worth noting for this clonotype: An end of the junction does not agree with germline; a read error may underlie this. The genes are TRBV4-1 and TRBJ2-5; 10 bases agree with TRBD2. Germline-derived CDR1 and CDR2 are MGHRA and YSYEKL. CDR3 length equals 15 residues. The CDR3 protein is CASSQTSGTEETQYF. The CDR3 DNA is TGTGCCAGCAGCCAAACTAGCGGGACTGAAGAGACCCAGTACTTC.

This chain links TRBV19 with TRBJ1-6; D is ambiguous. Trimming removed 3 bases from V and 7 bases from J, with 10 bases in between. Germline V lookup: CDR1 LNHDA, CDR2 SQIVND (reference sequence). This CDR3 is 14 amino acids long. CDR3 nucleotides: TGTGCCAGTAGTATTGCAGGCGACAATTCACCCCTCCACTTT. It yields the protein CASSIAGDNSPLHF.

The chain joins TRBV5-1 to TRBJ2-1; D is possibly TRBD1 (6 bases). V was clipped by 0 bases and J by 7 bases, with 11 bases between them. CDR3 length equals 14 residues. CDR1 is SGHRS, CDR2 YFSETQ, per germline. CDR3 amino acids: CASSLEPGVNEQFF. DNA of the CDR3: TGCGCCAGCAGCTTGGAGCCAGGGGTTAATGAGCAGTTCTTC.

This clonotype is medium-sized in the sample. V gene TRBV20-1 combines with J gene TRBJ2-7; possible D gene TRBD2, 6 bases. Trimming left V 7 bases short and J 2 bases short, with 12 bases between. Germline assignment: CDR1 DFQATT and CDR2 SNEGSKA (reference sequence). This CDR3 comprises 12 residues. CDR3 coding DNA: TGCAGTGGTGGGGGGACCACCTACGAGCAGTACTTC. It specifies CSGGGTTYEQYF.

This clonotype was counted many times. The chain couples TRBV5-1 to TRBJ2-1; D unresolved. Per the germline V gene, CDR1 is SGHRS and CDR2 is YFSETQ. Trimming left V 1 base short and J 1 base short, with 12 bases between. CDR3 size: 16 residues. This CDR3 is CASSLRPPGSYNEQFF. The CDR3, as DNA: TGCGCCAGCAGCTTGAGGCCGCCTGGGTCCTACAATGAGCAGTTCTTC.

There are many counts of this clonotype. The CDR3 here is CAIRTPSGSSYNEQFF. The CDR3 DNA reads as TGTGCCATCAGGACCCCTAGCGGGAGTTCCTACAATGAGCAGTTCTTC. The chain links TRBV10-3 to TRBJ2-1, with 10 bases fitting TRBD2. V was pared by 6 bases and J by 1 base, with 6 bases of the junction left unmatched. Germline CDR1 reads ENHRY; CDR2 reads SYGVKD. CDR3 length: 16 residues.

This clonotype showed up just once. The V gene is TRBV30, the J gene TRBJ2-4, with TRBD2 identical over 9 bases. The J call may be in error: the DNA end matches TRBJ2-1 better. CDR3 length: 21 residues. The germline gives CDR1 GTSNPN, CDR2 SVGIG (reference sequence). The CDR3 is CAWSVSLGGLAPKVLGNEQFF. In nucleotides, the CDR3 is TGTGCCTGGAGTGTATCGCTGGGGGGACTAGCCCCTAAAGTCTTGGGCAATGAGCAGTTCTTC.

In its sample, this clonotype was seen once. The gene calls are TRBV7-4 and TRBJ1-4; 10 nucleotides match TRBD1. Losses at the gene ends were 5 bases for V and 7 bases for J; bases not matched to a gene: 7. The CDR3 spans 15 residues. Germline V gene data show CDR1 as SGHVT and CDR2 as SQSDAQ. In DNA, the CDR3 is TGTGCCAGCAGCCCCCGGACAGGGGGGACTGAAAAACTGTTTTTT. It encodes CASSPRTGGTEKLFF. Full variable domain (rest looked up from reference TRBV7-4 and TRBJ1-4): GAGVSQSPRYKVAKRGRDVALRCDSISGHVTLYWYRQTLGQGSEVLTYSQSDAQRDKSGRPSGRFSAERPERSVSTLKIQRTEQGDSAVYLCASSPRTGGTEKLFFGSGTQLSVL.

A word on this clonotype: This sequence may be a read error, since a much larger clone differs from it by one base. The chain carries TRBV28 and TRBJ2-5; D is unclear. The CDR3 covers 17 residues. Trimming cost V 2 bases and J 1 base, with 17 bases left between them. Per germline, CDR1 MDHEN and CDR2 SYDVKM. CDR3 bases: TGTGCCAGCAGTTTAACGGTGGGCAATAGGCCCCAAGAGACCCAGTACTTC. Its protein is CASSLTVGNRPQETQYF.

Note on this clonotype: A much larger clone lies one base from this, so it may be a read error. The J gene is TRBJ2-2, the V gene TRBV20-1; 7 nucleotides line up with TRBD1. Germline V gene lookup returns CDR1 DFQATT and CDR2 SNEGSKA (reference sequence). This CDR3 has 14 residues. CDR3 sequence (DNA): TGCAGTGCTCGGACAGGCCTGAACGCCGGGGAGCTGTTTTTT. This translates into CSARTGLNAGELFF.

The chain joins TRBV7-6 to TRBJ2-6, with TRBD1 matching 9 bases. Per germline, CDR1 SGHVS and CDR2 FNYEAQ. The CDR3 contains 17 residues. V shed 1 base and J 2 bases; nucleotides not matched to a gene: 3. Written as DNA, the CDR3 is TGTGCCAGCAGCTTAGGCACAGGGGGCGCTGGGGCCAACGTCCTGACTTTC. Residues: CASSLGTGGAGANVLTF. The full variable domain, in which reference TRBV7-6 and TRBJ2-6 provide the parts outside the CDR3, is GAGVSQSPRYKVTKRGQDVALRCDPISGHVSLYWYRQALGQGPEFLTYFNYEAQQDKSGLPNDRFSAERPEGSISTLTIQRTEQRDSAMYRCASSLGTGGAGANVLTFGAGSRLTVL.

The gene calls are TRBV10-3 and TRBJ2-2; D is possibly TRBD1 or TRBD2 (5 bases each). CDR3 length equals 15 residues. V was cut by 11 bases and J by 3 bases, with 19 bases left in between. Per germline, CDR1 ENHRY and CDR2 SYGVKD. CDR3 coding DNA: TGTGCCGCTATCCGGGACCCAAACCACACCGGGGAGCTGTTTTTT. It translates to CAAIRDPNHTGELFF.

In its sample, this clonotype ranks as medium-sized (0.01 to 0.1%). This chain connects TRBV2 to TRBJ2-2; no firm D call. The CDR3 length is 14 residues. From germline, CDR1 is SNHLY and CDR2 FYNNEI. V lost 6 bases and J 2 bases, leaving 10 bases between the germline ends. The CDR3 spells CASRGNRNTGELFF. CDR3 in DNA: TGTGCCAGCAGGGGCAACAGAAACACCGGGGAGCTGTTTTTT.